Listed below are T cell receptor beta chains from one sample, sequenced in a study of T cell changes during pregnancy in multiple sclerosis. TCRdb's table, derived via immunoSEQ multiplex PCR, lists solely in-frame clones and lacks some. The repertoire consists of about 65,000 clones, with 80% to 95% occurring once and the leading ten covering 2.5% to 3.5%. This specimen was CD8+ T cells from peripheral blood mononuclear cells, taken in the third trimester of pregnancy. The receptor source for this set is a female donor in good health, enrolled as a control in a pregnancy study. Each CDR3 is given with its conserved first and last residue. D genes are given only for firm matches. For some rows the clone size is stated as once, few or many, or as a class when expanded; others skip it.

TRBV27	TRBJ2-1	once	TRBD1	CASSTGQGVSEQFF	TGTGCCAGCAGTACGGGACAGGGGGTCAGTGAGCAGTTCTTC
TRBV7-2	TRBJ2-3	-	-	CASSLTLLAPTPGGDTQYF	TGTGCCAGCAGCTTAACGCTTCTAGCGCCGACACCTGGCGGGGATACGCAGTATTTT
TRBV29-1	TRBJ2-3	-	TRBD2	CSVEDLASGGTDTQYF	TGCAGCGTTGAAGATCTGGCTAGCGGGGGAACAGATACGCAGTATTTT
TRBV6-4	TRBJ1-1	-	-	CASSDSDRAEAFF	TGTGCCAGCAGTGACTCGGACAGAGCTGAAGCTTTCTTT
TRBV30	TRBJ1-5	-	-	CAWRGSDYSYQPQHF	TGTGCCTGGAGAGGCAGTGACTATAGCTATCAGCCCCAGCATTTT
TRBV5-4	TRBJ1-1	-	TRBD1	CASSLRTGGDTEAFF	TGTGCCAGCAGCCTCCGGACAGGGGGCGACACTGAAGCTTTCTTT
TRBV7-9	TRBJ2-5	-	-	CASPGSSGETQYF	TGTGCCAGCCCGGGGTCATCGGGGGAGACCCAGTACTTC
TRBV11-3	TRBJ2-7	-	-	CASSPGDRTYEQYF	TGTGCCAGCAGCCCAGGGGACCGTACCTACGAGCAGTACTTC
TRBV5-6	TRBJ2-7	-	-	CASSLASGQGLYEQYF	TGTGCCAGCAGCTTGGCTTCTGGTCAGGGCTTATACGAGCAGTACTTC
TRBV5-6	TRBJ2-2	-	TRBD2	CASLLRLGSGGLNTGELFF	TGTGCCAGCTTGCTCCGCCTGGGCAGCGGGGGACTGAACACCGGGGAGCTGTTTTTT
TRBV19	TRBJ1-2	-	TRBD1	CASSIGQGESGYTF	TGTGCCAGTAGTATAGGACAGGGGGAAAGTGGCTACACCTTC
TRBV6-5	TRBJ2-7	-	TRBD1	CASSYSPGQGYEQYF	TGTGCCAGCAGTTACTCGCCGGGACAGGGCTACGAGCAGTACTTC
TRBV9	TRBJ2-7	-	TRBD1	CASSVGQGSGEQYF	TGTGCCAGCAGCGTAGGACAGGGCTCGGGAGAGCAGTACTTC
TRBV7-8	TRBJ2-1	-	-	CASSPPSSRSYNEQFF	TGTGCCAGCAGCCCCCCATCGTCGCGCTCCTACAATGAGCAGTTCTTC
TRBV5-4	TRBJ1-2	-	TRBD1	CASSLTGGADGYTF	TGTGCCAGCAGCTTGACAGGGGGCGCGGATGGCTACACCTTC
TRBV13	TRBJ2-7	-	-	CASSARGTYEQYF	TGTGCCAGCAGCGCCAGGGGCACCTACGAGCAGTACTTC
TRBV9	TRBJ1-1	-	-	CASSEAQGGDTEAFF	TGTGCCAGCAGCGAAGCACAGGGAGGGGACACTGAAGCTTTCTTT
TRBV4-3	TRBJ2-7	-	TRBD1	CASSPWTGPYEQYF	TGCGCCAGCAGCCCCTGGACAGGGCCCTACGAGCAGTACTTC